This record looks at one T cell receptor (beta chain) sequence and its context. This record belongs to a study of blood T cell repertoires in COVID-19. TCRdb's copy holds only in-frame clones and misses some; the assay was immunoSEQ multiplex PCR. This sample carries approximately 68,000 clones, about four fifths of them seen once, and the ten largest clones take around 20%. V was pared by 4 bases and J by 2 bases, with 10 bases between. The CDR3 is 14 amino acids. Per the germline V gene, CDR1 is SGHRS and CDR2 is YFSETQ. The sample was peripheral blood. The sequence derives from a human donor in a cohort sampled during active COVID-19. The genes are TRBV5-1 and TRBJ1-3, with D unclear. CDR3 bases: TGCGCCAGCAGCGCCGGAGGACCTGGAAACACCATATATTTT. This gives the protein CASSAGGPGNTIYF. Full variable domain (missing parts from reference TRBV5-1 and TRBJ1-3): KAGVTQTPRYLIKTRGQQVTLSCSPISGHRSVSWYQQTPGQGLQFLFEYFSETQRNKGNFPGRFSGRQFSNSRSEMNVSTLELGDSALYLCASSAGGPGNTIYFGEGSWLTVV.